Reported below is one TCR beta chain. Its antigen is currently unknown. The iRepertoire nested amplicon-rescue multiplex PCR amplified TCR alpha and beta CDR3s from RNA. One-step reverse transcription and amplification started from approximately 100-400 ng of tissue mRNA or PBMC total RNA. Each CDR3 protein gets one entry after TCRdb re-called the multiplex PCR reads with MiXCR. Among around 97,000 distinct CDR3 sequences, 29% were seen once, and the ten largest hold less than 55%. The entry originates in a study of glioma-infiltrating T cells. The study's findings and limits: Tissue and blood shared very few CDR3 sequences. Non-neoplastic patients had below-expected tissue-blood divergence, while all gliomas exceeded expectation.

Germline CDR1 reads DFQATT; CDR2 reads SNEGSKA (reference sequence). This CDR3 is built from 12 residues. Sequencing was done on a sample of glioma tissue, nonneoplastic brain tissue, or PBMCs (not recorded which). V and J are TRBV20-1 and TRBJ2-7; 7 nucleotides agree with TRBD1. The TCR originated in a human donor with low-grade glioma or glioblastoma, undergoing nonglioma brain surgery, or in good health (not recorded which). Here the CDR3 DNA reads TGCAGCGTTGGCCGGGGACAGTACGAGCAGTACTTC. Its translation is CSVGRGQYEQYF.